The rows below give T cell receptor beta chains drawn from one sample of a study of shared clonotypes between healthy human individuals. TCRdb's copy holds only in-frame clones and misses some; the assay was immunoSEQ multiplex PCR. The sample includes some 1.5 million clones, roughly 96% of them seen just once. The material sequenced was naive CD4+ T cells sorted from blood. These receptors came from a man aged 25-45 years in good health. The CDR3 runs from the conserved cysteine through the conserved F or W. The D gene is left open where the match is weak. Some rows have no size entry. The others give once, few or many, or a class for an expanded clone.

v_call,d_call,j_call,clone_size,cdr3_aa,cdr3_nt
TRBV2,.,TRBJ1-2,.,CASSGHEGTSYGYTF,TGTGCCAGCAGTGGCCACGAAGGGACGAGCTATGGCTACACCTTC
TRBV11-2,.,TRBJ2-3,once,CASRPLGSRRTDTQYF,TGTGCCAGCAGACCCCTGGGGTCTCGCCGCACAGATACGCAGTATTTT
TRBV19,.,TRBJ1-5,.,CASSLGTDSRQPQHF,TGTGCCAGTAGCCTTGGGACGGACTCAAGGCAGCCCCAGCATTTT
TRBV2,.,TRBJ1-5,.,CASTSGRGNNQPQHF,TGTGCCAGCACCTCAGGGAGGGGAAACAATCAGCCCCAGCATTTT
TRBV11-3,TRBD1,TRBJ2-2,.,CASSGTGGKTGELFF,TGTGCCAGCAGCGGAACAGGGGGCAAGACCGGGGAGCTGTTTTTT
TRBV18,.,TRBJ2-7,.,CASSPRGFEQYF,TGTGCCAGCTCACCTCGGGGGTTTGAGCAGTACTTC
TRBV29-1,.,TRBJ1-5,.,CSVGGPNQPQHF,TGCAGCGTCGGGGGACCGAATCAGCCCCAGCATTTT
TRBV2,.,TRBJ1-2,.,CASSSGLLTYGYTF,TGTGCCAGCAGTTCGGGACTTTTGACTTATGGCTACACCTTC
TRBV11-1,.,TRBJ2-7,once,CASSLGASTSYEQYF,TGTGCCAGCAGCTTAGGGGCTAGCACTAGCTACGAGCAGTACTTC
TRBV28,.,TRBJ2-1,.,CASSYRVSYNEQFF,TGTGCCAGCAGCTACAGGGTCTCCTACAATGAGCAGTTCTTC
TRBV5-1,TRBD2,TRBJ2-1,.,CASSLGLAGGDEQFF,TGCGCCAGCAGCTTGGGGCTAGCGGGAGGTGATGAGCAGTTCTTC
TRBV10-2,.,TRBJ2-7,.,CASSVAHYEQYF,TGCGCCAGCAGTGTTGCTCATTACGAGCAGTACTTC
TRBV7-9,.,TRBJ1-1,.,CASSPLNTEAFF,TGTGCCAGCAGCCCACTGAACACTGAAGCTTTCTTT
TRBV4-3,TRBD1,TRBJ2-1,.,CASSHPTGGLNEQFF,TGCGCCAGCAGCCACCCAACAGGGGGTCTTAATGAGCAGTTCTTC
TRBV7-3,TRBD1,TRBJ2-7,.,CASSLGGTGVNEQYF,TGTGCCAGCAGCTTGGGAGGGACAGGGGTTAACGAGCAGTACTTC
TRBV25-1,TRBD1,TRBJ2-5,.,CASSAGTGGVGETQYF,TGTGCCAGCAGTGCCGGGACAGGGGGAGTCGGAGAGACCCAGTACTTC
TRBV28,TRBD1,TRBJ1-2,.,CASSLAGGQGAVGYTF,TGTGCCAGCAGTTTAGCGGGAGGACAGGGGGCCGTTGGCTACACCTTC
TRBV10-3,TRBD2,TRBJ2-1,.,CAISLSGNSYNEQFF,TGTGCCATCAGCCTTAGCGGGAACTCCTACAATGAGCAGTTCTTC
TRBV6-6,.,TRBJ2-2,.,CAGRGDDTGELFF,TGTGCCGGACGGGGAGACGACACCGGGGAGCTGTTTTTT
TRBV19,.,TRBJ1-4,.,CASSSVDAPVNEKLFF,TGTGCCAGTAGTTCCGTCGACGCCCCAGTAAATGAAAAACTGTTTTTT
TRBV19,TRBD1,TRBJ1-1,.,CASRRGRITEAFF,TGTGCCAGTAGGAGGGGGCGCATCACTGAAGCTTTCTTT
TRBV28,.,TRBJ2-1,.,CASSILDLRHNEQFF,TGTGCCAGCAGTATTCTGGACCTACGGCACAATGAGCAGTTCTTC
TRBV7-2,TRBD1,TRBJ1-2,.,CASSMNRGGYGYTF,TGTGCCAGCAGCATGAACAGGGGCGGCTATGGCTACACCTTC
TRBV5-6,.,TRBJ2-7,few,CASSSNRVEYF,TGTGCCAGCAGCTCAAACAGGGTGGAGTACTTC
TRBV15,TRBD1,TRBJ2-5,.,CATSRENRGQETQYF,TGTGCCACCAGCAGAGAAAACAGGGGACAAGAGACCCAGTACTTC
TRBV6-5,.,TRBJ1-2,.,CASSSRALPALNGYTF,TGTGCCAGCAGTTCCCGAGCCCTTCCGGCCCTGAATGGCTACACCTTC
TRBV6-5,.,TRBJ2-7,.,CASSFEAGGPKYF,TGTGCCAGCAGTTTCGAAGCTGGGGGGCCAAAGTACTTC
TRBV10-3,TRBD2,TRBJ2-1,.,CAIRTSGKGRYNEQFF,TGTGCCATTAGGACTAGCGGGAAAGGAAGGTACAATGAGCAGTTCTTC
TRBV7-6,.,TRBJ2-7,.,CASSSERASYEQYF,TGTGCCAGCAGCTCTGAGAGGGCCTCCTACGAGCAGTACTTC